A selection of T cell receptor beta chains follows, all from one sample in a study of blood T cell repertoires in COVID-19. Data came from immunoSEQ multiplex PCR; TCRdb stores just in-frame clones and leaves some out. The sample lists about 320,000 clones; about 92% were seen once. The specimen was PBMCs or T cells enriched from blood (not recorded which). The receptors originated from a man aged 60 to 75 who had recovered from COVID-19. The CDR3 runs from the conserved cysteine through the conserved F or W. D genes are given only for firm matches. For some rows the clone size is stated as once, few or many, or as a class when expanded; others skip it.

>TRBV25-1|TRBJ1-4|few|.
CASMGRAEEKLFF
TGTGCCAGTATGGGCAGGGCTGAGGAAAAACTGTTTTTT
>TRBV9|TRBJ2-4|.|TRBD1
CASSVGTGSMDIQYF
TGTGCCAGCAGCGTCGGGACAGGTAGTATGGACATTCAGTACTTC
>TRBV5-1|TRBJ1-6|.|.
CASSSNPTVQNSPLHF
TGCGCCAGCAGTTCCAACCCGACAGTTCAGAATTCACCCCTCCACTTT
>TRBV6-5|TRBJ1-2|.|.
CASTFVAGSYYGYTF
TGTGCCAGCACTTTTGTAGCAGGGTCGTACTATGGCTACACCTTC
>TRBV24-1|TRBJ2-2|.|TRBD2
CATSDISGRGTGELFF
TGTGCCACCAGTGATATTAGCGGGAGAGGCACCGGGGAGCTGTTTTTT
>TRBV27|TRBJ1-5|.|.
CASRGGGSSNQPQHF
TGTGCCAGCAGGGGAGGGGGTTCTAGCAATCAGCCCCAGCATTTT
>TRBV6-1|TRBJ1-4|.|.
CASSEEQGDEKLFF
TGTGCCAGCAGTGAAGAACAGGGTGATGAAAAACTGTTTTTT
>TRBV18|TRBJ2-1|.|TRBD1
CASSPGTGAYNEQFF
TGTGCCAGCTCGCCCGGGACAGGGGCCTACAATGAGCAGTTCTTC
>TRBV12-3/TRBV12-4|TRBJ2-3|.|TRBD1
CASGGQSTDTQYF
TGTGCCAGCGGGGGACAGAGCACAGATACGCAGTATTTT
>TRBV7-3|TRBJ2-1|.|TRBD2
CASSTLAGAWNEQFF
TGTGCCAGCAGCACCCTAGCGGGGGCCTGGAATGAGCAGTTCTTC
>TRBV9|TRBJ2-3|.|.
CASSVTRGTDTQYF
TGTGCCAGCAGCGTAACGCGGGGCACAGATACGCAGTATTTT
>TRBV24-1|TRBJ1-1|.|.
CATSAAGPMNTEAFF
TGTGCCACCAGTGCCGCGGGTCCGATGAACACTGAAGCTTTCTTT
>TRBV19|TRBJ2-3|.|TRBD2
CASSVQTSGGADTQYF
TGTGCCAGTAGTGTCCAGACTAGCGGGGGGGCAGATACGCAGTATTTT
>TRBV14|TRBJ1-6|.|TRBD1
CASSLTPDRNNSPLHF
TGTGCCAGCAGCCTTACCCCGGACAGGAATAATTCACCCCTCCACTTT
>TRBV18|TRBJ1-3|.|.
CASSPTPSSGNTIYF
TGTGCCAGCTCTCCAACACCTAGCTCTGGAAACACCATATATTTT
>TRBV5-4|TRBJ2-7|few|TRBD2
CASSLAGLESYEQYF
TGTGCCAGCAGCTTGGCCGGACTAGAGTCCTACGAGCAGTACTTC
>TRBV7-2|TRBJ1-6|.|.
CASSLREGKNSPLHF
TGTGCCAGCAGCCTTAGGGAGGGGAAAAATTCACCCCTCCACTTT
>TRBV13|TRBJ2-7|.|.
CASSDRGTYEQYF
TGTGCCAGCAGCGATCGGGGAACCTACGAGCAGTACTTC
>TRBV18|TRBJ2-4|.|TRBD2
CASSPLGLAGGSNIQYF
TGTGCCAGCTCACCCCTGGGACTAGCGGGAGGATCTAACATTCAGTACTTC
>TRBV3-1/TRBV3-2|TRBJ1-6|once|TRBD1
CASSQRTGNYNSPLHF
TGTGCCAGCAGCCAGAGGACAGGGAACTATAATTCACCCCTCCACTTT
>TRBV27|TRBJ2-4|.|TRBD1
CASSERQGTVQYF
TGTGCCAGCAGTGAACGACAGGGAACGGTTCAGTACTTC
>TRBV10-3|TRBJ1-3|.|.
CAIRTPRGSGNTIYF
TGTGCCATCAGGACGCCCAGGGGTTCTGGAAACACCATATATTTT
>TRBV6-5|TRBJ2-5|.|TRBD1
CASSSSTGPQRETQYF
TGTGCCAGCAGTTCCTCGACAGGGCCCCAGCGAGAGACCCAGTACTTC
>TRBV24-1|TRBJ1-1|few|.
CATRPTMGSTTEAFF
TGTGCCACCAGGCCGACAATGGGCTCTACAACCGAAGCTTTCTTT
>TRBV25-1|TRBJ1-3|.|.
CASRASAVGNTIYF
TGTGCCAGCAGGGCTTCTGCAGTGGGAAACACCATATATTTT
>TRBV15|TRBJ2-7|.|TRBD1
CATSRGGQENSYEQYF
TGTGCCACCAGCAGAGGGGGACAGGAGAACTCCTACGAGCAGTACTTC
>TRBV6-5|TRBJ2-7|.|TRBD1
CASSSPVRQGSSEQYF
TGTGCCAGCAGTTCGCCGGTGAGACAGGGTTCATCCGAGCAGTACTTC
>TRBV4-2|TRBJ2-5|.|TRBD2
CASSQEKTASWGAGETQYF
TGTGCCAGCAGCCAAGAGAAAACGGCCTCCTGGGGAGCGGGGGAGACCCAGTACTTC
>TRBV4-1|TRBJ2-5|.|TRBD2
CASSQDLAGVRETQYF
TGCGCCAGCAGCCAAGATCTAGCGGGAGTCCGAGAGACCCAGTACTTC
>TRBV6-5|TRBJ1-3|.|.
CASSYSGVSGNTIYF
TGTGCCAGCAGTTACTCGGGAGTCTCTGGAAACACCATATATTTT
>TRBV23-1|TRBJ2-1|.|TRBD2
CASSQTGTSGTYNEQFF
TGCGCCAGCAGTCAAACCGGGACTAGCGGAACCTACAATGAGCAGTTCTTC
>TRBV6-5|TRBJ2-1|.|.
CASSSGGEGEQFF
TGTGCCAGCAGTTCCGGTGGAGAGGGTGAGCAGTTCTTC
>TRBV6-5|TRBJ1-2|once|TRBD1
CAAWDRGSEGYTF
TGTGCTGCTTGGGACAGGGGAAGCGAAGGCTACACCTTC
>TRBV11-2|TRBJ2-1|.|.
CASSSEWNEQFF
TGTGCCAGCAGCTCGGAGTGGAATGAGCAGTTCTTC
>TRBV6-4|TRBJ2-1|.|.
CASSDSAEGGAIDSYNEQFF
TGTGCCAGCAGTGACTCGGCGGAGGGGGGGGCAATTGATTCCTACAATGAGCAGTTCTTC
>TRBV11-1|TRBJ1-6|.|.
CASSIPGVSSPLHF
TGTGCCAGCAGCATCCCGGGGGTTTCCTCACCCCTCCACTTT
>TRBV27|TRBJ2-3|.|TRBD2
CASTPGRASSTDTQYF
TGTGCCAGCACACCCGGGAGGGCCAGCAGCACAGATACGCAGTATTTT
>TRBV21-1|TRBJ1-2|.|.
CASSKWGTGSNGYTF
.
>TRBV29-1|TRBJ2-3|.|.
CSVMALASADTQYF
TGCAGCGTTATGGCCCTAGCCTCCGCAGATACGCAGTATTTT
>TRBV4-2|TRBJ1-1|few|.
CASSQGARRVEAFF
TGTGCCAGCAGCCAAGGAGCGAGGCGGGTTGAAGCTTTCTTT
>TRBV7-8|TRBJ1-2|.|.
CASSPPGNGYTF
TGTGCCAGCAGCCCCCCAGGGAATGGCTACACCTTC
>TRBV19|TRBJ2-5|few|TRBD1
CASSQTGLETQYF
TGTGCCAGTAGCCAGACAGGGCTAGAGACCCAGTACTTC
>TRBV13|TRBJ2-1|.|TRBD2
CASSPHPPGTSGYNEQFF
TGTGCCAGCAGCCCCCACCCCCCCGGGACTAGCGGATACAATGAGCAGTTCTTC
>TRBV29-1|TRBJ1-2|.|.
CSVEAVWSYGYTF
TGCAGCGTTGAGGCGGTTTGGTCCTATGGCTACACCTTC
>TRBV11-1|TRBJ2-2|.|TRBD2
CATPGTSANTGELFF
TGTGCCACGCCCGGGACTAGCGCGAACACCGGGGAGCTGTTTTTT
>TRBV11-3|TRBJ2-4|.|TRBD2
CASTLAGAKNIQYF
TGTGCCAGCACCCTAGCGGGAGCCAAAAACATTCAGTACTTC
>TRBV19|TRBJ2-2|.|TRBD1
CASSTGTGLTGELFF
TGTGCCAGTAGTACCGGGACAGGGTTGACCGGGGAGCTGTTTTTT
>TRBV28|TRBJ2-5|.|.
CASSSPGTPVQETQYF
TGTGCCAGCAGTTCCCCCGGGACACCGGTTCAAGAGACCCAGTACTTC
>TRBV6-1|TRBJ1-2|.|TRBD1
CASSEVGQEAF
TGTGCCAGCAGTGAAGTGGGACAGGAGGCCTTC
>TRBV30|TRBJ2-1|.|.
CAFGGSYNEQFF
TGTGCCTTCGGTGGCTCCTACAATGAGCAGTTCTTC
>TRBV4-1|TRBJ1-4|.|.
CASSPQSATNEKLFF
TGCGCCAGCAGCCCACAGTCCGCAACTAATGAAAAACTGTTTTTT
>TRBV7-3|TRBJ1-1|.|.
CASSRGGGPNTEAFF
TGTGCCAGCAGCAGGGGTGGTGGCCCGAACACTGAAGCTTTCTTT
>TRBV6-5|TRBJ1-1|once|.
CASITAGNTEAFF
TGTGCCAGCATTACGGCAGGGAACACTGAAGCTTTCTTT
>TRBV7-8|TRBJ2-1|.|.
CASSLATSYNEQFF
TGTGCCAGCAGCTTAGCGACTTCCTACAATGAGCAGTTCTTC
>TRBV7-9|TRBJ2-1|.|TRBD1
CASSRGQTSNEQFF
TGTGCCAGCAGTAGGGGACAGACTTCCAATGAGCAGTTCTTC
>TRBV5-4|TRBJ2-1|once|TRBD2
CASSLERGGNEQFF
TGTGCCAGCAGCTTGGAGCGGGGGGGCAATGAGCAGTTCTTC
>TRBV14|TRBJ1-6|.|.
CASRKQVVGSPLHF
TGTGCCAGCAGAAAACAGGTGGTCGGATCACCCCTCCACTTT